The subject of this entry is one TCR beta chain. This clonotype was found a few times. The antigen it binds to is not known. The sample holds no much larger clone one base away, and base qualities are not on file. Ophthalmopathy patients were characterized by moderately to severely active disease, a Clinical Activity Score of at least 3, a NOSPECS grade of at least 4, and a disease duration under 3 months. Patients with other autoimmune diseases, uncontrolled infections, pregnancy or lactation were excluded. Clinical symptoms, serum thyroxine, TRAb, thyroid ultrasound and orbital computed tomography formed the basis of the diagnosis. Ficoll-Paque density gradient centrifugation was used to isolate PBMCs from about 10 ml of fresh peripheral blood. Total RNA was extracted using Trizol reagent, and RNA quality was checked on an Agilent 2100 Bioanalyzer. This record comes from a study of Graves' ophthalmopathy and Graves' hyperthyroidism (dated by TCRdb to the late 2010s). In the study overall: Peripheral blood samples were taken at the time of initial diagnosis, before any treatment was given. TCR beta repertoire signatures were used to distinguish Graves' ophthalmopathy from Graves' hyperthyroidism and to predict progression to ophthalmopathy. In total, 120 to 150 blood samples were TCR-sequenced: 43 ophthalmopathy, roughly 80 hyperthyroidism and roughly 17 hyperthyroidism-to-ophthalmopathy patients. To explore V-J signatures that separate ophthalmopathy from hyperthyroidism, a discovery set of about 98 patients was enrolled, consisting of approximately 44 with ophthalmopathy and around 60 with stable hyperthyroidism. The independent validation cohort included 18 hyperthyroidism patients plus 17 patients who later progressed from hyperthyroidism to ophthalmopathy. In several hyperthyroidism patients, the T-cell repertoires found in thyroid tissue were compared with those found in blood. Following sampling, methimazole starting at 30 mg daily was administered to hyperthyroidism patients, and high-dose intravenous methylprednisolone was administered to ophthalmopathy patients. The 95 to 100 discovery patients were randomly split 7:3 into training and test sets.

For repertoire sequencing, the TCR beta CDR3 regions were amplified from RNA transcripts. The first round of RT-PCR was done with HTBI primers and the Qiagen OneStep RT-PCR kit, and was followed by a second round of multiplex PCR, then size selection and purification. Libraries were sequenced on an Illumina HiSeq2000 using paired-end 100 bp reads. The paper's processing steps were these. SOAPnuke was used for read processing, and reads with adapters, uncalled bases, a mean Phred below 15, or no exact constant-primer or identifier match were discarded. COPE v1.2.5 was used to merge the high-quality paired reads. Unique nucleotide sequences were defined as clonotypes and aligned to IMGT TRB V, D and J references using MiTCR v1.1. Only V-J combinations with frequency above 0.0001 were analysed, covering about 99% of repertoires. A TCR clonal expansion and chaos score per V-J combination was defined as the ratio of F50 clonal expansion to chaos observed in the TCRdist matrix. Welch's t-statistics and random forest were used to reduce the features to approximately 13 V-J combinations, which were then used as input to a naive Bayes classifier. Thyroid-blood repertoire similarity was quantified with the Morisita-Horn index. Using fastp trimming at Q25 and MiXCR clonotype assembly, TCRdb reanalyzed the public sequencing data and kept in-frame beta chains. Each entry is one CDR3 protein sequence, shown with its most common DNA and genes. Clone size and V and J calls follow TCRdb, not the original study. This sample is represented by some 160,000 distinct CDR3 sequences; just under 40% of them were singletons. Jointly, the top ten make up less than 9.5% of the sample.

What the work shows at the level of the full study, not this receptor alone: In validation, the model predicted ophthalmopathy progression with about 71% sensitivity and around 72% specificity; some 13 predicted patients were CT-confirmed with GO in a median of around 6 months. No statistical method was used to predetermine the sample size, and group allocation was not hidden from the investigators. Ophthalmopathy was separated from stable hyperthyroidism by the 13-signature model with roughly 87% sensitivity and 81% to 83% specificity in cross-validation and with 80%/75% in the test set. Most expanded thyroid clonotypes with frequency above 0.001 were also detected in blood, suggesting blood repertoires may reflect the thyroid immune response.

V loses 5 bases at its end and J loses 1 base; junction bases beyond the gene matches: 5. The germline V gene sets CDR1 to SGHRS and CDR2 to YFSETQ. The CDR3 covers 14 residues, taking in both the cysteine and the phenylalanine. Only the CDR3 part of the read is kept: 42 bases, read in frame from the first base. The rearrangement combines TRBV5-1 with TRBJ1-1, with TRBD1 identical over 7 junction bases. Sequences were obtained from peripheral blood. This TCR was sampled from a man aged 25 to 40 with Graves' ophthalmopathy. Donor details come from another sample of the same person, matched by shared clones. The DNA reads as follows: TGCGCCAGCAGTACCGACAGGGCGAACACTGAAGCTTTCTTT. The encoded protein is CASSTDRANTEAFF.